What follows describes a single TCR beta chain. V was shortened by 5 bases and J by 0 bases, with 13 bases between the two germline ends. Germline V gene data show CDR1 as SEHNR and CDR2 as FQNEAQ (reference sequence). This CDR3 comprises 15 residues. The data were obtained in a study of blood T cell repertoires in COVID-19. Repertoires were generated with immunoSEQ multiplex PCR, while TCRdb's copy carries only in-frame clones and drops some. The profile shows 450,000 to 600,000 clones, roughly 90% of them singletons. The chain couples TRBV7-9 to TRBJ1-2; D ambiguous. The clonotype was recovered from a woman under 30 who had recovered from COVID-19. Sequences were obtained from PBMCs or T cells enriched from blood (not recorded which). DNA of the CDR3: TGTGCCAGCAGCCAGGCAGCCGATTCTAACTATGGCTACACCTTC. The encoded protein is CASSQAADSNYGYTF.